What follows are 16 T cell receptor beta chains derived from one specimen sequenced in a study of T cell responses to AZD1222 COVID-19 vaccine. TCRdb's copy holds only in-frame clones and misses some; the assay was immunoSEQ multiplex PCR. The top ten clones hold approximately 12% of a sample with some 120,000 clones, about 86% of them seen once. Sequences were derived from peripheral blood, sampled on day 0 of AZD1222 vaccination. These receptors all come from an adult in good health.

The V call is TRBV15, the J call TRBJ2-3; weak D call: TRBD1 (5 bases). Trimming shortened V by 0 bases and J by 7 bases, and 8 bases separated the two germline ends. Germline V lookup: CDR1 LNHNV, CDR2 YYDKDF (reference sequence). The CDR3 spans 13 residues. The chain's CDR3 is CATSREGQNTQYF. The CDR3 DNA is TGTGCCACCAGCAGAGAGGGGCAGAATACGCAGTATTTT.

The gene calls are TRBV6-2 or TRBV6-3 and TRBJ2-5, with D possibly TRBD1 on 5 matching bases. Trimming left V 4 bases short and J 5 bases short, with 14 bases between. The CDR3 is 14 residues long. In germline, CDR1 is MNHEY, CDR2 SVGEGT. The CDR3, as DNA: TGTGCCAGCAGTTCAGACAGAAGGCTGGAGACCCAGTACTTC. Its translation is CASSSDRRLETQYF.

The chain recombines TRBV6-5 with TRBJ2-5; TRBD2 matches 12 bases. The CDR3 contains 15 residues. The germline gives CDR1 MNHEY, CDR2 SVGAGI. Germline trimming cut 2 bases from V and 4 bases from J; bases unmatched to any gene: 2. The CDR3, as DNA: TGTGCCAGCAGTTACGCTAGCGGGAGGGTAGAGACCCAGTACTTC. Its protein product is CASSYASGRVETQYF.

The chain uses TRBV6-2 or TRBV6-3 and TRBJ1-2; no firm D call. Trimming removed 4 bases from V and 0 bases from J, with 6 bases in between. CDR3 length equals 13 residues. Per the germline V gene, CDR1 is MNHEY and CDR2 is SVGEGT. The CDR3 is CASSSHSNYGYTF. The DNA for the CDR3 is TGTGCCAGCAGTTCCCATTCTAACTATGGCTACACCTTC.

This chain links TRBV1 with TRBJ2-5. TRBV1 is a recognized pseudogene. CDR3 length: 11 amino acids. The CDR3 loop reads CTSIRRETQYF. For the CDR3, the DNA is TGCACCAGCATCCGACGGGAGACCCAGTACTTC.

The rearrangement uses TRBV9 and TRBJ1-2; 7 positions agree with TRBD1. J was trimmed by 8 bases and V by 4 bases; bases with no gene match: 11. CDR1 is SGDLS, CDR2 YYNGEE, per germline. The CDR3 contains 14 residues. The CDR3 nucleotides read TGTGCCAGCAGCTCCCAAGGGGGCCTCGGGGGCTACACCTTC. Translating it yields CASSSQGGLGGYTF.

The rearrangement links TRBV28 to TRBJ1-3; 7 nucleotides match TRBD1. CDR1 is MDHEN and CDR2 is SYDVKM in the germline V gene. With 8 bases clipped from V and 4 bases from J, the junction kept 5 bases outside the gene matches. The CDR3 is made up of 13 amino acids. The CDR3 here is CASGGGLGNTIYF. The CDR3 nucleotides read TGTGCCAGCGGAGGGGGCTTAGGAAACACCATATATTTT. The variable domain in full, completed from reference TRBV28 and TRBJ1-3, reads DVKVTQSSRYLVKRTGEKVFLECVQDMDHENMFWYRQDPGLGLRLIYFSYDVKMKEKGDIPEGYSVSREKKERFSLILESASTNQTSMYLCASGGGLGNTIYFGEGSWLTVV.

V and J are TRBV18 and TRBJ2-3; D gene ambiguous. Trimming removed 3 bases at V and 3 bases at J, with 7 bases between. This CDR3 has 13 residues. Germline CDR1 KGHSH, CDR2 LQKENI. The CDR3 here is CASSPDGTDTQYF. As DNA, the CDR3 is TGTGCCAGCTCACCCGATGGTACAGATACGCAGTATTTT. The full variable domain, with the rest looked up from reference TRBV18 and TRBJ2-3, is NAGVMQNPRHLVRRRGQEARLRCSPMKGHSHVYWYRQLPEEGLKFMVYLQKENIIDESGMPKERFSAEFPKEGPSILRIQQVVRGDSAAYFCASSPDGTDTQYFGPGTRLTVL.

The chain combines TRBV11-3 with TRBJ1-1; D call uncertain. The V and J ends lost 3 bases and 2 bases respectively, with 13 bases between them. Germline CDR1 is SGHNT and CDR2 is YENEEA. The CDR3 totals 15 residues. CDR3 in amino acids: CASSLDSRPNTEAFF. In DNA form, the CDR3 reads TGTGCCAGCAGCTTGGACTCCCGTCCAAACACTGAAGCTTTCTTT. Variable domain in full (rest from reference TRBV11-3 and TRBJ1-1): EAGVVQSPRYKIIEKKQPVAFWCNPISGHNTLYWYLQNLGQGPELLIRYENEEAVDDSQLPKDRFSAERLKGVDSTLKIQPAELGDSAVYLCASSLDSRPNTEAFFGQGTRLTVV.

The chain carries TRBV6-5 and TRBJ2-1, with a tentative D call TRBD2 (5 bases). This CDR3 comprises 14 residues. Looked up from germline, CDR1 is MNHEY and CDR2 is SVGAGI. Trimming shortened V by 6 bases and J by 7 bases, and 16 bases separated the two germline ends. CDR3 coding DNA: TGTGCCAGCAGCCCCGCTGGGCGAGGGAATGAGCAGTTCTTC. This encodes CASSPAGRGNEQFF.

The V call is TRBV12-3 or TRBV12-4, the J call TRBJ1-5; weak D call: TRBD1 (6 bases). V lost 3 bases, J lost 7 bases, and 10 bases lay in between. The length of the CDR3 is 13 residues. CDR3 nucleotide sequence: TGTGCCAGCAGTTTGGGACAAGAGCAGCCCCAGCATTTT. It specifies CASSLGQEQPQHF.

This clone has more than one count but fewer than ten. J is TRBJ1-4 and V is TRBV29-1; 8 nucleotides agree with TRBD1. Germline loops: CDR1 SQVTM, CDR2 ANQGSEA. The CDR3 sequence is 13 residues long. After removal of 7 bases from V and 8 bases from J, the junction contained 9 bases not matched to a gene. CDR3 nucleotide sequence: TGCAGCGGTGCCAGGGGGCTTGGAGAAAAACTGTTTTTT. Residues: CSGARGLGEKLFF.

The chain is built from TRBV30 and TRBJ1-3; D gene ambiguous. Trimming left V 8 bases short and J 2 bases short, with 10 bases between. Per germline, CDR1 GTSNPN and CDR2 SVGIG (reference sequence). CDR3 length: 12 amino acids. In nucleotides, the CDR3 is TGTGCCGCACGGGGTACTGGAAACACCATATATTTT. Protein sequence: CAARGTGNTIYF.

This sequence joins TRBV7-9 and TRBJ1-1; the D gene is possibly TRBD1 (5 bases). Trimming cost V 7 bases and J 4 bases, with 19 bases left between them. From germline, CDR1 is SEHNR and CDR2 FQNEAQ (reference sequence). The length of the CDR3 is 15 residues. The DNA for the CDR3 is TGTGCCAGCAATAGGGGCCTCCCCGATGCCACTGAAGCTTTCTTT. Its protein is CASNRGLPDATEAFF.

The chain links TRBV6-4 to TRBJ2-1; TRBD2 aligns across 8 bases. This CDR3 is 15 amino acids long. The junction had 0 bases not matched to a gene; V was cut back by 0 bases and J by 2 bases. Germline values: CDR1 MRHNA, CDR2 SNTAGT. The CDR3, as DNA: TGTGCCAGCAGTGACTCAGCGGGGGCCTACAATGAGCAGTTCTTC. This translates into CASSDSAGAYNEQFF.

The chain joins TRBV7-2 to TRBJ1-2, with TRBD1 matching 10 bases. The ends lost 5 bases at V and 5 bases at J; junction bases unmatched: 2. Looked up from germline, CDR1 is SGHTA and CDR2 is FQGNSA. CDR3 size: 13 residues. CDR3 nucleotide sequence: TGTGCCAGCAGCCGGGACAGGGGATATGGCTACACCTTC. It is translated as CASSRDRGYGYTF.